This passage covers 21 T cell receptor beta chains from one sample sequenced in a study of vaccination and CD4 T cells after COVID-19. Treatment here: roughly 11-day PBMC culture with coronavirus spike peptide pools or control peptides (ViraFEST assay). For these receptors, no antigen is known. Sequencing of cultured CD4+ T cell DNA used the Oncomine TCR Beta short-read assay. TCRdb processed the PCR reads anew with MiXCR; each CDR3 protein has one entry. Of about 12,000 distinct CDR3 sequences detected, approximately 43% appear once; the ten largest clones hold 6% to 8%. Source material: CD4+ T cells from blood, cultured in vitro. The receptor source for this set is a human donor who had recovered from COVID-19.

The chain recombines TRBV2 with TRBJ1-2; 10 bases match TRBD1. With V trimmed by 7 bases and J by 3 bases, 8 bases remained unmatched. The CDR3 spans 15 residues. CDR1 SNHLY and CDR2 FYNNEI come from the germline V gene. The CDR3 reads CASTEVGQGDYGYTF. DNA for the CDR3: TGTGCCAGCACCGAAGTCGGACAGGGGGACTATGGCTACACCTTC.

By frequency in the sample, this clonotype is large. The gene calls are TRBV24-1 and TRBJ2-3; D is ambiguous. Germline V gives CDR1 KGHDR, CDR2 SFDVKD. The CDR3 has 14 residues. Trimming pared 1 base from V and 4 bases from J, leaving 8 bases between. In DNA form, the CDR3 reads TGTGCCACCAGTGATTTAGCTAGGTCAGATACGCAGTATTTT. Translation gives CATSDLARSDTQYF.

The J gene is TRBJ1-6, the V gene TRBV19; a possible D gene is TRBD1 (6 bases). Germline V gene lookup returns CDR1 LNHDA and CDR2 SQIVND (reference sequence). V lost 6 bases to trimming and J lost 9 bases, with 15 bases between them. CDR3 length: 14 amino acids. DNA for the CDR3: TGTGCCAGTAGCCAGGGGAGGGAGGCTTCACCCCTCCACTTT. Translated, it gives CASSQGREASPLHF.

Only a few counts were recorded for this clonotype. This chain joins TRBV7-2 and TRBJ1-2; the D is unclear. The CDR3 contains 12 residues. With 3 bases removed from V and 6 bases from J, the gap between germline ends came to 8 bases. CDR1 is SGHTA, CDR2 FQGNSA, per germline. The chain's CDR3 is CASSFSTHGYTF. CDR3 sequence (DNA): TGTGCCAGCAGCTTTTCCACGCATGGCTACACCTTC.

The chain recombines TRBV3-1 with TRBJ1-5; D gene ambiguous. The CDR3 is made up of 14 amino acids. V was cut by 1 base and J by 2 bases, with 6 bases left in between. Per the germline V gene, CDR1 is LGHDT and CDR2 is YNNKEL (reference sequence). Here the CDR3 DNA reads TGTGCCAGCAGCCAAGGAGTGGGCAATCAGCCCCAGCATTTT. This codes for CASSQGVGNQPQHF.

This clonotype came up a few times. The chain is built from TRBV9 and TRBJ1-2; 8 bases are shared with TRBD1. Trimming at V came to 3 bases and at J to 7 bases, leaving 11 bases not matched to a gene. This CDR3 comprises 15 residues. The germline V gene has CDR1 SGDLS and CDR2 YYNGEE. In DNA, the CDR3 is TGTGCCAGCAGCGCCATTATCCAGGGGGCATTTGGCTACACCTTC. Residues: CASSAIIQGAFGYTF. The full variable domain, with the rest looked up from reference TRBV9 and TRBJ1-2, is DSGVTQTPKHLITATGQRVTLRCSPRSGDLSVYWYQQSLDQGLQFLIQYYNGEERAKGNILERFSAQQFPDLHSELNLSSLELGDSALYFCASSAIIQGAFGYTFGSGTRLTVV.

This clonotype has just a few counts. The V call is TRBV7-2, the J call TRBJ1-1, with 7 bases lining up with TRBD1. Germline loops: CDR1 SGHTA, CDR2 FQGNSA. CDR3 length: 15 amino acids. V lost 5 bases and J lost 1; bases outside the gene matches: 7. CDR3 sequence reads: CASSPGQVGNTEAFF. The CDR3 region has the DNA TGTGCCAGCAGCCCCGGACAGGTTGGGAACACTGAAGCTTTCTTT. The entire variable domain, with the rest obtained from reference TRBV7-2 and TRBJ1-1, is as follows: GAGVSQSPSNKVTEKGKDVELRCDPISGHTALYWYRQSLGQGLEFLIYFQGNSAPDKSGLPSDRFSAERTGGSVSTLTIQRTQQEDSAVYLCASSPGQVGNTEAFFGQGTRLTVV.

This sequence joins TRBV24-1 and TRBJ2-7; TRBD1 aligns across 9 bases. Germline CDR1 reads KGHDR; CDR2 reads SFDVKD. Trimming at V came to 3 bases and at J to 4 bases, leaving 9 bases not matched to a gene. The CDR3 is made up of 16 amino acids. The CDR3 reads CATSDNTGTGFYEQYF. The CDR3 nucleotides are TGTGCCACCAGTGATAATACCGGGACAGGGTTTTACGAGCAGTACTTC.

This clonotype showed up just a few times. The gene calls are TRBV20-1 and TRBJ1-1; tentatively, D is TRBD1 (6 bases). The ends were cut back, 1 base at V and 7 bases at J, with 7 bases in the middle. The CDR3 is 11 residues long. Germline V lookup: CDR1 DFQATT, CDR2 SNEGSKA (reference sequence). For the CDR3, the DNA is TGCAGTGCTAGAGGGACAGTTGAAGCTTTCTTT. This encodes CSARGTVEAFF.

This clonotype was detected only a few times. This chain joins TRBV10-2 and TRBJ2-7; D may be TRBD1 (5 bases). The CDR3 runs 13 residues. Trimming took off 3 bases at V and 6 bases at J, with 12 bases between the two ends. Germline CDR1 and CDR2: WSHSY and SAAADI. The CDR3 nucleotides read TGCGCCAGCAGTGAACAGGTATCTGGCGAGCAGTACTTC. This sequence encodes CASSEQVSGEQYF.

CDR3 nucleotide sequence: TGTGCCAGCAGCCGCTCCCCTACAGGACAAGAGACCCAGTACTTC. This translates into CASSRSPTGQETQYF. This sequence joins TRBV7-9 and TRBJ2-5; a weak D match, TRBD1 (5 bases). V lost 5 bases and J 2 bases, leaving 15 bases between the germline ends. From germline, CDR1 is SEHNR and CDR2 FQNEAQ (reference sequence). The CDR3 runs to 15 residues.

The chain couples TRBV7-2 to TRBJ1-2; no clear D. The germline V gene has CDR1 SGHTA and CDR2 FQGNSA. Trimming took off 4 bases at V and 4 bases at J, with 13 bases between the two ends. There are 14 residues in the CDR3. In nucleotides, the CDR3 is TGTGCCAGCAGCTCCCCAAGCTCCCCCTATGGCTACACCTTC. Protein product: CASSSPSSPYGYTF.

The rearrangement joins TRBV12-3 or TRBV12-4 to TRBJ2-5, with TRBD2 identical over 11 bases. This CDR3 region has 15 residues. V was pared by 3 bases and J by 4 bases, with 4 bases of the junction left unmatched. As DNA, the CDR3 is TGTGCCAGCAGTTTGGTAGCGGGGGGGAGAGAGACCCAGTACTTC. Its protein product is CASSLVAGGRETQYF.

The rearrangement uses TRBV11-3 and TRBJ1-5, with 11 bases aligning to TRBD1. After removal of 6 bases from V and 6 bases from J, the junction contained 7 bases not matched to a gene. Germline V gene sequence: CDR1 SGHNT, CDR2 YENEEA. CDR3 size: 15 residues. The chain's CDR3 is CASRDRGLLGQPQHF. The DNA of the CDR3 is TGTGCCAGCAGGGACAGGGGGCTTCTTGGTCAGCCCCAGCATTTT.

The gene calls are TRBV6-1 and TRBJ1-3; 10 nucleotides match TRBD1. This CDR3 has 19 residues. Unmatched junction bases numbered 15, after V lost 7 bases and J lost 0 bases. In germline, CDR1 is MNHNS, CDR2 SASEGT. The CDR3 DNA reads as TGTGCCAGCACTTCCGTTGGACAGGGGGAAGGCCGCTCTGGAAACACCATATATTTT. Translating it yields CASTSVGQGEGRSGNTIYF.

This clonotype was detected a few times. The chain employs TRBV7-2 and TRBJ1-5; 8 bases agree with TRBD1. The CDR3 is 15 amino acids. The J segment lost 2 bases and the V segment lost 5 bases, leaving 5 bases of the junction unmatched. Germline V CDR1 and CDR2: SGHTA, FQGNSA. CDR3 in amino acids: CASSTDRVGNQPQHF. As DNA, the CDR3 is TGTGCCAGCAGCACGGACAGGGTGGGCAATCAGCCCCAGCATTTT.

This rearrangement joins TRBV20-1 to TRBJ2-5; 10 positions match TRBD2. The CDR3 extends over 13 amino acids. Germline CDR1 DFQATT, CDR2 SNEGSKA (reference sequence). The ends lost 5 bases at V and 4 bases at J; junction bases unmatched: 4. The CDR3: CSADLAGAETQYF. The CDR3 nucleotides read TGCAGTGCTGACCTAGCGGGGGCAGAGACCCAGTACTTC.

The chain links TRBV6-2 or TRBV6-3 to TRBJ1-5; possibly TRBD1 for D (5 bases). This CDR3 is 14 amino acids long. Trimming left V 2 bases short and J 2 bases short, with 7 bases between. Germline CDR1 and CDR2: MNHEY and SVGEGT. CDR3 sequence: CASSYRGGNQPQHF. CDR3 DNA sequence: TGTGCCAGCAGTTACAGGGGCGGCAATCAGCCCCAGCATTTT.

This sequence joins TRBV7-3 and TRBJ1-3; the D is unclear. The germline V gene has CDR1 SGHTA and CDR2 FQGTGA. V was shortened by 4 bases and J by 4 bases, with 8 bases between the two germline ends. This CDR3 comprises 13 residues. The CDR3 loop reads CASSSNFGNTIYF. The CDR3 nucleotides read TGTGCCAGCAGCTCAAATTTCGGAAACACCATATATTTT.

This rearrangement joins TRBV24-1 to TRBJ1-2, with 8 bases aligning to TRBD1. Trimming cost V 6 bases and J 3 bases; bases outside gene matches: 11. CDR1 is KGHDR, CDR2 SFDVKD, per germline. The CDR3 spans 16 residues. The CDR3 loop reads CATSQTPGTGDYGYTF. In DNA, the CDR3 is TGTGCCACCAGTCAAACCCCCGGGACAGGTGACTATGGCTACACCTTC.

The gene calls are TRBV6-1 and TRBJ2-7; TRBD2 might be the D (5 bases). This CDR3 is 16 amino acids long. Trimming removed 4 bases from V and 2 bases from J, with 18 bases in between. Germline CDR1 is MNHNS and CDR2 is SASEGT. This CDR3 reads CASSASARTGTYEQYF. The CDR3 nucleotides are TGTGCCAGCAGTGCCTCAGCTCGGACGGGAACCTACGAGCAGTACTTC.